Listed below are T cell receptor beta chains from one sample, sequenced in a study of T-cell memory formation after mild COVID-19. One entry per CDR3 protein results from TCRdb running MiXCR on the 5' RACE reads. The sample consists of roughly 160,000 distinct CDR3 sequences, 11% of them appearing once. Source material: PBMCs or a T cell subset sorted from them (not recorded which). These receptors all stem from a man aged 18 to 29 who had mild COVID-19 (a few samples of this study predate the infection). Cell type and time point are not known. The CDR3 runs from the conserved cysteine through the conserved F or W.

TRBV25-1	15	TRBJ1-4	CASSAFPGGREKLFF
TRBV5-1	14	TRBJ1-5	CASSPGTANQPQHF
TRBV7-9	12	TRBJ1-1	CASSLDQGEAFF
TRBV2	13	TRBJ1-1	CASSGDRNTEAFF
TRBV4-3	13	TRBJ1-5	CASSQGENQPQHF
TRBV7-7	14	TRBJ2-1	CASSTGTAGNEQFF
TRBV6-2/TRBV6-3	16	TRBJ1-2	CASSYGPSWTDYGYTF
TRBV6-2/TRBV6-3	17	TRBJ2-3	CASSPRLAGASTDTQYF
TRBV3-1	14	TRBJ2-7	CASSLSRGYDEQYF
TRBV4-2	14	TRBJ2-4	CASSQDSIAGSEYF
TRBV5-1	14	TRBJ1-6	CASSSQGADSPLHF
TRBV5-1	16	TRBJ1-3	CASSLEPTGAGNTIYF
TRBV4-3	13	TRBJ1-2	CASSQESWGGYTF
TRBV28	13	TRBJ2-5	CASSSGQQETQYF
TRBV11-2	17	TRBJ2-3	CASSYPGIAGGTDTQYF
TRBV5-5	18	TRBJ2-6	CASSYNRYLPSGANVLTF
TRBV6-2/TRBV6-3	14	TRBJ2-1	CASSRQGAYNEQFF
TRBV7-2	14	TRBJ2-3	CASSLGISTDTQYF
TRBV7-2	17	TRBJ2-1	CASSFLVAGGRSNEQFF
TRBV20-1	17	TRBJ2-5	CSAAANRLAGSRETQYF
TRBV5-1	15	TRBJ2-2	CASSLGQRNTGELFF
TRBV6-5	18	TRBJ1-3	CASSYSITGQSSGNTIYF
TRBV7-9	14	TRBJ1-5	CASSPPGTNQPQHF
TRBV7-8	14	TRBJ1-1	CASSLERGNTEAFF
TRBV6-5	13	TRBJ1-5	CASSYRGDQPQHF
TRBV7-2	15	TRBJ2-2	CASTRGGAGTGELFF
TRBV7-3	14	TRBJ1-1	CASSPAARTSEAFF
TRBV7-9	15	TRBJ1-1	CASRIRRIMNTEAFF
TRBV5-1	16	TRBJ2-5	CASSLAPAGGDETQYF
TRBV5-1	14	TRBJ2-7	CASSFQGATGEQYF
TRBV27	14	TRBJ1-6	CASSSPSVNSPLHF
TRBV28	15	TRBJ2-4	CASSPRSEGGNIQYF
TRBV20-1	13	TRBJ1-2	CSARVVQAGGYTF
TRBV20-1	12	TRBJ2-7	CSAREGGAEQYF
TRBV6-5	16	TRBJ1-2	CASSYSRQGGNYGYTF
TRBV7-9	15	TRBJ1-4	CASSLGQGTNEKLFF
TRBV6-5	15	TRBJ1-2	CASSYSGTGLYGYTF
TRBV5-6	12	TRBJ1-1	CASSEGFSEAFF
TRBV12-3/TRBV12-4	15	TRBJ1-6	CASSLSDRELSPLHF
TRBV5-1	13	TRBJ2-3	CASSLRPEDTQYF
TRBV27	13	TRBJ2-7	CASSLRETNAQYF
TRBV4-3	18	TRBJ2-1	CASSRNPPSGGPYNEQFF
TRBV6-1	15	TRBJ1-5	CASTSVSYSNQPQHF
TRBV28	14	TRBJ1-2	CASSLIPQGPGYTF
TRBV2	15	TRBJ2-1	CASSAQGANYNEQFF